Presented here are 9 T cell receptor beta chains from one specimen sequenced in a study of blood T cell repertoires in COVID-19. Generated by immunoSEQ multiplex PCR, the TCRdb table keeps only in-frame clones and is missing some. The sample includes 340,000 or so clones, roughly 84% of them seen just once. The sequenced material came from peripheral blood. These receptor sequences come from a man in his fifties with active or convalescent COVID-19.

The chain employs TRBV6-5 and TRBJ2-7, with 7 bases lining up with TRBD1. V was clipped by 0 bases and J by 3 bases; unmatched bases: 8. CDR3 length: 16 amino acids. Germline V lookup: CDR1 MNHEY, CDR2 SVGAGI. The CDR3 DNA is TGTGCCAGCAGTTACTCTGGATACGGACAGGTCTACGAGCAGTACTTC. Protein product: CASSYSGYGQVYEQYF.

This CDR3 is CASSLSVSYGYTF. As DNA, the CDR3 is TGTGCCAGCAGCTTATCAGTTTCCTATGGCTACACCTTC. V is TRBV7-8 and J is TRBJ1-2; D unresolved. Germline loops: CDR1 SGHVS, CDR2 FQNEAQ. V was clipped by 2 bases and J by 4 bases, with 8 bases between them. The CDR3 sequence is 13 residues long.

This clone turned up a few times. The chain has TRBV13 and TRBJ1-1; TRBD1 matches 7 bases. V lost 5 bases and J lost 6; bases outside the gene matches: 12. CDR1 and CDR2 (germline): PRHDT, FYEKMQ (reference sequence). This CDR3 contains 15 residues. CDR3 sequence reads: CASSEDRAFGAEAFF. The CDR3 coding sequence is TGTGCCAGCAGCGAAGACAGGGCCTTTGGCGCTGAAGCTTTCTTT. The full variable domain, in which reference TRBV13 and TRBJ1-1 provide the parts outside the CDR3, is AAGVIQSPRHLIKEKRETATLKCYPIPRHDTVYWYQQGPGQDPQFLISFYEKMQSDKGSIPDRFSAQQFSDYHSELNMSSLELGDSALYFCASSEDRAFGAEAFFGQGTRLTVV.

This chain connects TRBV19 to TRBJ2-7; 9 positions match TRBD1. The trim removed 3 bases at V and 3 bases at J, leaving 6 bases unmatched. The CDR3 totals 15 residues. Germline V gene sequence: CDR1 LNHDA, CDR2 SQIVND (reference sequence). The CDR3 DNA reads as TGTGCCAGTAGTATCGCGGGACAGGGTGTCTACGAGCAGTACTTC. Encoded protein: CASSIAGQGVYEQYF. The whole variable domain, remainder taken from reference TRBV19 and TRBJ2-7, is DGGITQSPKYLFRKEGQNVTLSCEQNLNHDAMYWYRQDPGQGLRLIYYSQIVNDFQKGDIAEGYSVSREKKESFPLTVTSAQKNPTAFYLCASSIAGQGVYEQYFGPGTRLTVT.

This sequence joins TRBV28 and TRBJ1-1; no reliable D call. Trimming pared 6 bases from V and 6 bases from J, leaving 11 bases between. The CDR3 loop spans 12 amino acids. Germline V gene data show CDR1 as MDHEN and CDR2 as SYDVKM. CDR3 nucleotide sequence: TGTGCCAGCAGATATACCGGGGCTGAAGCTTTCTTT. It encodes CASRYTGAEAFF.

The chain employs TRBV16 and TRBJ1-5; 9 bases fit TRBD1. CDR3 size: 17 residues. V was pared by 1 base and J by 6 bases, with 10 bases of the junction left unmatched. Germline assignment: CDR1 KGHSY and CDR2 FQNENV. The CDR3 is CASSQWNRQGVGQPQHF. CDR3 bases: TGTGCCAGCAGCCAATGGAACCGACAGGGGGTGGGTCAGCCCCAGCATTTT.

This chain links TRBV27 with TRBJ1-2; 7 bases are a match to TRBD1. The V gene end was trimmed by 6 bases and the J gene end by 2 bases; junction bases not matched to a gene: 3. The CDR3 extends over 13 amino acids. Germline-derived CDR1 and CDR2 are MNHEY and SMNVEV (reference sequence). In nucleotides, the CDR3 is TGTGCCAGCAGCCCACAGGGGAACTATGGCTACACCTTC. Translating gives CASSPQGNYGYTF.

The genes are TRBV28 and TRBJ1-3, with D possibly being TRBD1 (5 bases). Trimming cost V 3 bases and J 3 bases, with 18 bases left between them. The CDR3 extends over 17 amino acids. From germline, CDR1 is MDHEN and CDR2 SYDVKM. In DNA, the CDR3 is TGTGCCAGCAGTTTGGGGCTTGGGCAGTCGGGTGGAAACACCATATATTTT. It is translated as CASSLGLGQSGGNTIYF.

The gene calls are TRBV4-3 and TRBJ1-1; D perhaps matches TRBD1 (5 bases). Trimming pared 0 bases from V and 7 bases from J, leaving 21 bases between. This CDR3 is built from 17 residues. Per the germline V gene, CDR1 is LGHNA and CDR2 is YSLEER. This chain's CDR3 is CASSQDLLTASWGEAFF. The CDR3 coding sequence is TGCGCCAGCAGCCAAGACCTATTGACAGCCTCCTGGGGTGAAGCTTTCTTT.